This T cell receptor (beta chain) stems from a study of neurological immune-mediated disorders (dated by TCRdb to 2018 to 2020). Regarding the study in general: The study compared peripheral blood TCR-beta repertoires of HTLV-I-associated myelopathy (HAM/TSP) patients, multiple sclerosis patients and healthy controls using UMI-based sequencing. The 106 TCR-beta libraries covered PBMC samples along with longitudinal samples, technical triplicates, and paired sorted CD4+ and CD8+ T-cell subsets. The cohort comprised about 68 subjects: 14 HAM/TSP patients, 34 multiple sclerosis patients and about 20 healthy controls.

cDNA synthesis used template-switch 5'RACE with a primer carrying a 10-nucleotide random unique molecular identifier tagging each TCR transcript. Over 170 million TCR-beta sequences, covering 15-18 subjects, were produced in each sequencing run. The RNeasy kit was used for extraction of total RNA. Using the KAPA Real-time Library Amplification kit, TCR-beta VDJ regions were amplified with primers for the TCR constant region and the 5'RACE anchor. A first PCR added sample indexes and Illumina adaptors, after which a second PCR increased the library yield. After Ampure bead purification, the TCR product of roughly 650 bp was size-selected on a 2% E-gel SizeSelection system. Library quality was checked on a Bioanalyzer, concentration was measured with Qubit, and libraries were quantified with the Kapa Library Quantification kit before pooling. An Illumina HiSeq 2500 sequenced the libraries paired-end 2 x 150 bp. To increase sequence diversity, 25-30% phiX was spiked into each library pool. Regarding the original processing steps: Quality-filtered reads were processed with the UMI-based MiGEC pipeline, which removed over 80% of raw TCR sequences during error correction. VDJ genes were aligned to IMGT germline references, and clonotypes were defined by unique CDR3 amino acid sequence plus V-J genes. Clonal expansion, Shannon diversity and CDR3 relatedness (CalcPairwiseDistances, ClusterSamples) were evaluated with VDJtools, and phylogenetic trees were built with CLCbio workbench. Clones with at least 8 unique UMIs were defined as expanded, with this threshold being based on coefficient-of-variation modelling across technical triplicates. TCRdb itself trimmed the public reads at Q25 with fastp, ran MiXCR and retained productive beta chains. Each entry is one CDR3 protein sequence, shown with its most common DNA and genes. These V and J calls derive from TCRdb rather than the authors' analysis. The sample table holds some 48,000 distinct CDR3 sequences, of which approximately 10% were seen once. The ten largest make up roughly 20% of the sample.

This clonotype was recorded many times. Its antigen is still unknown. Relative to the germline gene, one junction end is altered; a read error may explain this. Libraries from unsorted PBMCs were made from 2 million PBMCs kept in RNAlater at -80 degrees C until RNA extraction. Peripheral blood underwent Ficoll-Hypaque density gradient centrifugation to isolate PBMCs, which were then cryopreserved in liquid nitrogen. The full study reports these points: TCR clonal expansion was highest in HAM/TSP patients and lowest in MS patients, with MS patients falling below even healthy controls. No identical CDR3 amino acid sequences were shared among expanded clones across subjects, suggesting private TCR-beta repertoires in all groups.

The CDR3, from cysteine to phenylalanine, totals 14 residues. Left in the record is the CDR3 DNA by itself, 42 bases read in frame from the first base. CDR1 and CDR2 were assigned from the germline V gene as SNHLY and FYNNEI. The sequencing input was PBMCs. This chain is built from TRBV2 and TRBJ2-2; the D gene is possibly TRBD2, with 6 bases matching. This TCR was recovered from a woman in her thirties or forties with HTLV-1-associated myelopathy (HAM/TSP). The nucleotides are TGTGCCAGCAGCGAAGGGACGGGAGCCGGGGAGCTGTTTTTT. Its protein reads: CASSEGTGAGELFF.